One and the same sample provided the 25 T cell receptor beta chains below, sequenced in a study of blood T cell repertoires in COVID-19. Clones were sequenced by immunoSEQ multiplex PCR, and TCRdb holds only the in-frame ones, with some missing. The data show some 270,000 clones, with 75% to 90% seen just once and approximately 4.2% held by the top ten. Specimen: PBMCs or T cells enriched from blood (not recorded which). The receptors shown here come from a woman aged 25-40 years who had recovered from COVID-19.

The gene calls are TRBV4-1 and TRBJ2-7, with 9 nucleotides matching TRBD1. The CDR3 consists of 14 residues. Germline CDR1 MGHRA, CDR2 YSYEKL. The V gene end was trimmed by 2 bases and the J gene end by 4 bases; junction bases not matched to a gene: 3. The CDR3 nucleotides are TGCGCCAGCAGCCAACTGACAGGGGGGTACGAGCAGTACTTC. This encodes CASSQLTGGYEQYF.

This chain joins TRBV5-1 and TRBJ2-1; 13 nucleotides agree with TRBD2. Germline CDR1 and CDR2: SGHRS and YFSETQ. This CDR3 has 15 residues. Trimming at V came to 4 bases and at J to 8 bases, leaving 6 bases not matched to a gene. The CDR3 nucleotides are TGCGCCAGCAGCCAGGGACTAGCGGGGAAGGATGAGCAGTTCTTC. Translation: CASSQGLAGKDEQFF. The full variable domain, its missing parts supplied by reference TRBV5-1 and TRBJ2-1, is KAGVTQTPRYLIKTRGQQVTLSCSPISGHRSVSWYQQTPGQGLQFLFEYFSETQRNKGNFPGRFSGRQFSNSRSEMNVSTLELGDSALYLCASSQGLAGKDEQFFGPGTRLTVL.

V is TRBV15 and J is TRBJ1-1, with D uncertain. V dropped 5 bases and J dropped 0 bases, with 7 bases sitting between them. The germline V gene encodes CDR1 LNHNV and CDR2 YYDKDF (reference sequence). This CDR3 has 13 residues. DNA of the CDR3: TGTGCCACCAGCGGCCAACTGAACACTGAAGCTTTCTTT. Translating it yields CATSGQLNTEAFF.

V gene TRBV14 combines with J gene TRBJ2-1; 9 bases are a match to TRBD2. Trimming cost V 2 bases and J 10 bases; bases outside gene matches: 3. This CDR3 is 13 amino acids long. Germline V lookup: CDR1 SGHDN, CDR2 FVKESK. The CDR3 coding sequence is TGTGCCAGCAGCCAACCTGGACTAGCGGAGCAGTTCTTC. The encoded protein is CASSQPGLAEQFF.

This chain connects TRBV6-1 to TRBJ2-3, with TRBD2 matching 8 bases. The CDR3 is 15 residues long. Germline V gene data show CDR1 as MNHNS and CDR2 as SASEGT. J gave up 2 bases and V 2 bases, and 3 bases lay outside the gene matches. The CDR3 region is CASSERLASTDTQYF. CDR3 bases: TGTGCCAGCAGTGAACGACTAGCGTCCACAGATACGCAGTATTTT.

This chain joins TRBV7-9 and TRBJ2-2, with 7 bases matching TRBD1. With V trimmed by 1 base and J by 0 bases, 2 bases remained unmatched. Germline CDR1 SEHNR, CDR2 FQNEAQ (reference sequence). CDR3 length: 16 residues. Written as DNA, the CDR3 is TGTGCCAGCAGCTTAGGACAGGGCACGAACACCGGGGAGCTGTTTTTT. This sequence encodes CASSLGQGTNTGELFF.

This chain links TRBV5-1 with TRBJ2-3; 12 positions match TRBD2. The CDR3 consists of 16 residues. V shed 2 bases, J shed 3 bases, and the junction held 4 bases outside the gene matches. Germline V CDR1 and CDR2: SGHRS, YFSETQ. The DNA of the CDR3 is TGCGCCAGCAGCTTACCCACTAGCGGGAGGACAGATACGCAGTATTTT. Its translation: CASSLPTSGRTDTQYF. Using reference TRBV5-1 and TRBJ2-3 for the parts outside the CDR3, the full variable domain is KAGVTQTPRYLIKTRGQQVTLSCSPISGHRSVSWYQQTPGQGLQFLFEYFSETQRNKGNFPGRFSGRQFSNSRSEMNVSTLELGDSALYLCASSLPTSGRTDTQYFGPGTRLTVL.

The chain combines TRBV28 with TRBJ2-1, with D perhaps matching TRBD2 (5 bases). V gave up 10 bases and J gave up 0 bases, with 31 bases separating them. The CDR3 totals 20 residues. Germline CDR1 is MDHEN and CDR2 is SYDVKM. CDR3 coding DNA: TGTGCCACCGCTAGGGAGAGACCCCATCGGTCGGGGATCTCCTACAATGAGCAGTTCTTC. It is translated as CATARERPHRSGISYNEQFF.

V gene TRBV19 combines with J gene TRBJ2-1; TRBD1 agrees at 9 bases. Germline V gene sequence: CDR1 LNHDA, CDR2 SQIVND (reference sequence). CDR3 length equals 14 residues. J was trimmed by 4 bases and V by 10 bases; bases with no gene match: 8. The DNA for the CDR3 is TGTGCCACCCACCGGGACAGGGCATACAATGAGCAGTTCTTC. Amino acids: CATHRDRAYNEQFF.

The chain uses TRBV11-2 and TRBJ2-3; TRBD1 matches 9 bases. CDR3 length equals 16 residues. Germline V gene data show CDR1 as SGHAT and CDR2 as FQNNGV. J lost 12 bases, V lost 2 bases, and 15 bases had no gene match. CDR3 residues: CASSLKGTGIHLIQYF. In nucleotides, the CDR3 is TGTGCCAGCAGCTTAAAAGGGACAGGGATACATCTCATCCAGTATTTT.

J is TRBJ1-1 and V is TRBV28; D not resolved. The V end lost 5 bases, the J end lost 7 bases, and 17 bases lay between the germline ends. The CDR3 is 14 residues long. Germline CDR1 MDHEN, CDR2 SYDVKM. The chain's CDR3 is CASSPAGSILEAFF. The CDR3 DNA reads as TGTGCCAGCAGTCCGGCGGGGAGTATCCTTGAAGCTTTCTTT.

The J gene is TRBJ2-1, the V gene TRBV24-1, with 12 bases aligning to TRBD1. CDR3 length: 19 residues. Germline trimming cut 1 base from V and 3 bases from J; bases unmatched to any gene: 9. Per germline, CDR1 KGHDR and CDR2 SFDVKD. The CDR3 reads CATSDFSGTGGLGYNEQFF. The CDR3 nucleotides are TGTGCCACCAGTGATTTTTCCGGGACAGGGGGCCTCGGCTACAATGAGCAGTTCTTC.

The chain has TRBV28 and TRBJ2-5; D might be TRBD1 (7 bases). The CDR3 totals 16 residues. Trimming pared 7 bases from V and 0 bases from J, leaving 18 bases between. Germline V lookup: CDR1 MDHEN, CDR2 SYDVKM. For the CDR3, the DNA is TGTGCCAGCACACCAAGCAGGGGGAGGTACCAAGAGACCCAGTACTTC. Encoded protein: CASTPSRGRYQETQYF.

This sequence joins TRBV11-2 and TRBJ1-3; TRBD1 matches 8 bases. The length of the CDR3 is 15 residues. CDR1 is SGHAT and CDR2 is FQNNGV in the germline V gene. Trimming took 5 bases from V and 1 from J; bases not matched to a gene: 4. The CDR3 loop is CASSGDRGSGNTIYF. CDR3 nucleotides: TGTGCCAGCAGCGGTGACAGGGGATCTGGAAACACCATATATTTT.

This sequence joins TRBV28 and TRBJ2-7, with 15 bases fitting TRBD2. The CDR3 runs to 19 residues. Germline V gene data show CDR1 as MDHEN and CDR2 as SYDVKM. V was pared by 2 bases and J by 2 bases, with 10 bases of the junction left unmatched. CDR3 in amino acids: CASSLGITGLAGGPYEQYF. CDR3 DNA sequence: TGTGCCAGCAGTTTAGGTATAACGGGACTAGCGGGAGGCCCCTACGAGCAGTACTTC. Full variable domain (outside the CDR3, taken from reference TRBV28 and TRBJ2-7): DVKVTQSSRYLVKRTGEKVFLECVQDMDHENMFWYRQDPGLGLRLIYFSYDVKMKEKGDIPEGYSVSREKKERFSLILESASTNQTSMYLCASSLGITGLAGGPYEQYFGPGTRLTVT.

V gene TRBV9 combines with J gene TRBJ2-4, with D possibly being TRBD1 (5 bases). V lost 0 bases to trimming and J lost 2 bases, with 6 bases between them. Germline V gives CDR1 SGDLS, CDR2 YYNGEE. The CDR3 extends over 14 amino acids. The CDR3 reads CASSVEGTKNIQYF. CDR3 nucleotide sequence: TGTGCCAGCAGCGTAGAGGGGACCAAAAACATTCAGTACTTC. The full variable domain, rest sourced from reference TRBV9 and TRBJ2-4, is DSGVTQTPKHLITATGQRVTLRCSPRSGDLSVYWYQQSLDQGLQFLIQYYNGEERAKGNILERFSAQQFPDLHSELNLSSLELGDSALYFCASSVEGTKNIQYFGAGTRLSVL.

The chain carries TRBV5-1 and TRBJ2-3; 9 bases fit TRBD1. The CDR3 spans 17 residues. The germline V gene encodes CDR1 SGHRS and CDR2 YFSETQ. Trimming removed 0 bases from V and 4 bases from J; junction bases left unmatched: 9. The CDR3 loop is CASSLGLGQGSADTQYF. CDR3 DNA: TGCGCCAGCAGCTTGGGATTGGGACAGGGTAGTGCAGATACGCAGTATTTT.

The genes are TRBV12-5 and TRBJ1-1; D unclear. The V and J ends lost 0 bases and 2 bases respectively, with 16 bases between them. The CDR3 spans 17 residues. Looked up from germline, CDR1 is LGHNT and CDR2 is FRNRAP. Here the CDR3 DNA reads TGTGCTAGTGGTTTGGTATTGGGAGGTTCGATAAACACTGAAGCTTTCTTT. This codes for CASGLVLGGSINTEAFF.

The gene calls are TRBV28 and TRBJ2-7; the D gene is possibly TRBD2 (6 bases). Germline V gene lookup returns CDR1 MDHEN and CDR2 SYDVKM. V dropped 6 bases and J dropped 1 base, with 13 bases sitting between them. The CDR3 runs 14 residues. The CDR3 DNA is TGTGCCAGCAGAGGAGGGAATCCGTCCTACGAGCAGTACTTC. This codes for CASRGGNPSYEQYF.

The V and J genes are TRBV3-1 (or the pseudogene TRBV3-2) and TRBJ1-1; maybe TRBD1 (5 bases). V lost 1 base, J lost 9 bases, and 12 bases lay in between. This CDR3 has 13 residues. CDR1 is LGHDT, CDR2 YNNKEL, per germline (reference sequence). The CDR3 bases are TGTGCCAGCAGCCAAGCCGTGGCAGGGCAAGCTTTCTTT. This gives the protein CASSQAVAGQAFF.

In regard to this clone: Other nucleotide sequences from this sample produce the same CDR3. The J gene is TRBJ1-1, the V gene TRBV18; the D is unclear. This CDR3 contains 13 residues. From germline, CDR1 is KGHSH and CDR2 LQKENI. The V end lost 3 bases, the J end lost 1 base, and 6 bases lay between the germline ends. The CDR3 reads CASSPRGNTEAFF. DNA of the CDR3: TGTGCCAGCTCACCCCGAGGGAACACTGAAGCTTTCTTT.

The J gene is TRBJ1-4, the V gene TRBV27; 10 bases map to TRBD1. J gave up 7 bases and V 3 bases, and 5 bases lay outside the gene matches. CDR3 length: 15 amino acids. Germline V gene lookup returns CDR1 MNHEY and CDR2 SMNVEV (reference sequence). The CDR3 DNA sequence: TGTGCCAGCAGTTTTACGGGACAGGGGTTTGAAAAACTGTTTTTT. It codes for CASSFTGQGFEKLFF.

The chain combines TRBV28 with TRBJ2-7, with D hard to call. V lost 5 bases and J 2 bases, leaving 13 bases between the germline ends. This CDR3 comprises 14 residues. Germline V gene sequence: CDR1 MDHEN, CDR2 SYDVKM. CDR3: CASSPHSQPYEQYF. DNA for the CDR3: TGTGCCAGCAGTCCTCACAGTCAGCCCTACGAGCAGTACTTC.

This chain joins TRBV10-3 and TRBJ2-1; 9 positions match TRBD2. The germline CDR1 and CDR2 sequences are ENHRY and SYGVKD. This CDR3 spans 14 amino acids. V trimming: 2 bases; J trimming: 7 bases; junction bases outside the gene matches: 3. The chain's CDR3 is CAISEAGGGNEQFF. The CDR3 DNA is TGTGCCATCAGTGAGGCGGGAGGGGGGAATGAGCAGTTCTTC.

The rearrangement uses TRBV2 and TRBJ1-5, with D maybe TRBD1 (5 bases). The CDR3 has 16 amino acids. V gave up 5 bases and J gave up 1 base, with 15 bases separating them. CDR1 is SNHLY, CDR2 FYNNEI, per germline. CDR3 protein: CASSSRGGESNQPQHF. The CDR3 DNA reads TGTGCCAGCAGTTCCCGGGGAGGGGAAAGCAATCAGCCCCAGCATTTT.